This T cell receptor (beta chain) is drawn from a study of HIV-infected patients and healthy controls (dated by TCRdb to between 2012 and 2015). The CDR3 runs 14 amino acids, cysteine and phenylalanine included. Only the CDR3 DNA stays, 42 bases, in frame from base 1. The germline V gene (reference sequence) specifies DFQATT as CDR1 and SNEGSKA as CDR2. Trimming at the junction amounts to 2 bases on V and 2 bases on J, and the germline ends lie 12 bases apart. Note on this clonotype: It lacks a known antigen. Per-nucleotide qualities are absent, and no much larger clonotype sits a single base away.

The library was made by 5' RACE. TCRdb shows the sequencer as Illumina MiSeq. Using fastp at Q25 and MiXCR, TCRdb reprocessed the public reads and kept productive beta chains. Every distinct CDR3 protein forms one entry, paired with its most common genes and DNA. The table for this sample lists roughly 70,000 distinct CDR3 sequences; about 17% of them were counted only once. The ten largest clones represent 5.5% to 7% of the sample. The clonotype was recovered from a human donor in good health. Here the chain combines TRBV20-1 and TRBJ1-1; the D gene is unclear. The sequencing input was CD4+ T cells from blood. The nucleotides read TGCAGTGCTAGATCCCCGGCCGCAAACACTGAAGCTTTCTTT. This sequence encodes CSARSPAANTEAFF.